Below are 20 T cell receptor beta chains sequenced from a single sample in a study of T cell changes during pregnancy in multiple sclerosis. The table came from immunoSEQ multiplex PCR; TCRdb's copy has only in-frame clones and leaves some out. This table has more than 30,000 clones, almost 95% appearing once. Sequencing was performed on PBMCs (not recorded whether the cells were cultured). The receptors stem from a female donor with multiple sclerosis, enrolled in a pregnancy study.

The chain combines TRBV5-5 with TRBJ2-1; 12 bases map to TRBD2. The CDR3 sequence is 19 residues long. Germline CDR1 and CDR2: SGHKS and YYEKEE (reference sequence). V trimming: 0 bases; J trimming: 0 bases; junction bases outside the gene matches: 7. CDR3 DNA: TGTGCCAGCAGCTTGGCGAAAGGACTAGCGGGACTCTCCTACAATGAGCAGTTCTTC. Its protein is CASSLAKGLAGLSYNEQFF.

This chain connects TRBV7-2 to TRBJ2-3; D remains unclear. The germline V gene encodes CDR1 SGHTA and CDR2 FQGNSA. This CDR3 region has 15 residues. The germline V and J ends were trimmed by 4 bases and 0 bases, with 11 bases remaining between them. In DNA, the CDR3 is TGTGCCAGCAGCTCCTCGGCGGTGAGCACAGATACGCAGTATTTT. Protein product: CASSSSAVSTDTQYF.

The J gene is TRBJ2-1, the V gene TRBV29-1; 9 nucleotides agree with TRBD2. The CDR3 has 14 residues. Per germline, CDR1 SQVTM and CDR2 ANQGSEA. With 8 bases clipped from V and 8 bases from J, the junction kept 13 bases outside the gene matches. The CDR3 DNA sequence: TGCAGCTTATTAGCGGGAGACCCGGGGGATGAGCAGTTCTTC. Its protein is CSLLAGDPGDEQFF.

The rearrangement joins TRBV7-2 to TRBJ2-2, with D perhaps matching TRBD1 (6 bases). The CDR3 has 15 amino acids. Germline V gives CDR1 SGHTA, CDR2 FQGNSA. V lost 3 bases, J lost 0 bases, and 8 bases lay in between. The CDR3 reads CASSLDSANTGELFF. The CDR3 DNA is TGTGCCAGCAGCTTGGACAGTGCGAACACCGGGGAGCTGTTTTTT. Using reference TRBV7-2 and TRBJ2-2 for the parts outside the CDR3, the full variable domain is GAGVSQSPSNKVTEKGKDVELRCDPISGHTALYWYRQSLGQGLEFLIYFQGNSAPDKSGLPSDRFSAERTGGSVSTLTIQRTQQEDSAVYLCASSLDSANTGELFFGEGSRLTVL.

The sample holds one count of this clone. The chain uses TRBV19 and TRBJ1-4; 9 bases map to TRBD1. The V segment lost 3 bases and the J segment 8 bases; nucleotides outside the gene matches: 10. Germline V gives CDR1 LNHDA, CDR2 SQIVND (reference sequence). This CDR3 region has 16 residues. The CDR3 spells CASSMFGDRVPEKLFF. In DNA form, the CDR3 reads TGTGCCAGTAGTATGTTCGGGGACAGGGTACCGGAAAAACTGTTTTTT.

The genes are TRBV29-1 and TRBJ1-2, with 8 bases aligning to TRBD1. The CDR3 loop spans 12 amino acids. The V and J ends lost 5 bases and 6 bases, in that order; junction bases with no gene match: 5. Per the germline V gene, CDR1 is SQVTM and CDR2 is ANQGSEA. CDR3 coding DNA: TGCAGCGTTTCCAGGGGGCGCGATGGCTACACCTTC. This sequence encodes CSVSRGRDGYTF.

For the CDR3, the DNA is TGTGCCAGCAGTCCCGGGGATACGCAGTATTTT. It yields the protein CASSPGDTQYF. The chain combines TRBV6-5 with TRBJ2-3; no definite D call. The V gene's germline CDR1 is MNHEY and CDR2 SVGAGI. CDR3 size: 11 residues. The ends were cut back, 5 bases at V and 6 bases at J, with 6 bases in the middle.

The gene calls are TRBV27 and TRBJ2-3, with D hard to call. CDR1 and CDR2 from the germline V gene are MNHEY and SMNVEV (reference sequence). There are 16 residues in the CDR3. Trimming stripped 0 bases from V and 3 bases from J, with 13 bases between. CDR3 coding DNA: TGTGCCAGCAGTTTATCGAGCATTTACTCGACAGATACGCAGTATTTT. It specifies CASSLSSIYSTDTQYF.

The rearrangement joins TRBV10-3 to TRBJ2-7, with TRBD1 matching over 11 bases. Trimming removed 11 bases from V and 4 bases from J; junction bases left unmatched: 10. CDR3 length: 14 amino acids. Germline CDR1 ENHRY, CDR2 SYGVKD. The CDR3 DNA reads TGTGCCGTCTTGCAGGGACAGGGGGATTACGAGCAGTACTTC. It is translated as CAVLQGQGDYEQYF.

This chain joins TRBV6-1 and TRBJ2-5, with D tentatively TRBD2 (6 bases). The ends were cut back, 5 bases at V and 3 bases at J, with 16 bases in the middle. This CDR3 contains 15 residues. From germline, CDR1 is MNHNS and CDR2 SASEGT. CDR3 sequence reads: CASSPGLTFKETQYF. DNA for the CDR3: TGTGCCAGCAGTCCGGGACTTACATTCAAAGAGACCCAGTACTTC.

The CDR3, as DNA: TGTGCCAGCAGCAACCTCGTGAGCTCCTACGAGCAGTACTTC. Its protein product is CASSNLVSSYEQYF. V is TRBV28 and J is TRBJ2-7; D ambiguous. V lost 6 bases, J lost 0 bases, and 12 bases lay in between. Germline V lookup: CDR1 MDHEN, CDR2 SYDVKM. There are 14 residues in the CDR3.

Comment on this clone: The conserved phenylalanine or tryptophan normally closing the CDR3 is absent here, so this likely arose from a read error. It is unclear where the CDR3 begins or ends on the DNA, so no DNA is shown, and the CDR3 is as TCRdb lists it. The rearrangement links TRBV27 to TRBJ1-5; TRBD1 was called by the table and not checked on the DNA. From its first to its last residue, the CDR3 has 11 amino acids. The germline V gene has CDR1 MNHEY and CDR2 SMNVEV (reference sequence). CDR3 region: CAIQHDRGRNI.

This clone was seen once. This CDR3 reads CASSYVSLGTDTQYF. The DNA for the CDR3 is TGTGCCAGCAGTTACGTGTCCTTGGGCACAGATACGCAGTATTTT. This rearrangement joins TRBV6-5 to TRBJ2-3, with D unresolved. The V end lost 2 bases, the J end lost 1 base, and 10 bases lay between the germline ends. The germline CDR1 and CDR2 sequences are MNHEY and SVGAGI. The CDR3 contains 15 residues.

The rearrangement links TRBV6-6 to TRBJ2-1; D is unclear. The CDR3 runs 15 residues. Per the germline V gene, CDR1 is MNHNY and CDR2 is SVGAGI (reference sequence). Trimming shortened V by 8 bases and J by 3 bases, and 17 bases separated the two germline ends. CDR3: CASATLGRNYNEQFF. In DNA form, the CDR3 reads TGTGCCAGCGCAACTCTAGGGCGGAACTACAATGAGCAGTTCTTC.

The chain has TRBV29-1 and TRBJ1-2, with 11 bases fitting TRBD1. V dropped 3 bases and J dropped 6; count of bases not matched to a gene: 15. CDR3 size: 17 residues. Germline values: CDR1 SQVTM, CDR2 ANQGSEA. The CDR3 DNA reads as TGCAGCGTTGACGGGCCTTTGGGACAGGGGGTTGTGAATGGCTACACCTTC. Amino acid sequence: CSVDGPLGQGVVNGYTF.

This clone was observed a handful of times. The rearrangement uses TRBV30 and TRBJ1-1; 9 positions match TRBD1. CDR3 size: 11 residues. The trim removed 4 bases at V and 10 bases at J, leaving 4 bases unmatched. Germline assignment: CDR1 GTSNPN and CDR2 SVGIG (reference sequence). The chain's CDR3 is CAWTTGGIAFF. CDR3 DNA: TGTGCCTGGACAACAGGGGGCATAGCTTTCTTT.

This chain joins TRBV11-2 and TRBJ2-2; a possible D gene is TRBD2 (5 bases). Germline CDR1 SGHAT, CDR2 FQNNGV. The CDR3 runs 17 residues. V lost 0 bases to trimming and J lost 1 base, with 12 bases between them. The CDR3 loop is CASSLDVSLVNTGELFF. The CDR3 DNA reads TGTGCCAGCAGCTTAGACGTATCACTAGTGAACACCGGGGAGCTGTTTTTT. The entire variable domain, with the rest obtained from reference TRBV11-2 and TRBJ2-2, is as follows: EAGVAQSPRYKIIEKRQSVAFWCNPISGHATLYWYQQILGQGPKLLIQFQNNGVVDDSQLPKDRFSAERLKGVDSTLKIQPAKLEDSAVYLCASSLDVSLVNTGELFFGEGSRLTVL.

The chain employs TRBV27 and TRBJ2-7; TRBD1 matches at 7 bases. Germline CDR1 and CDR2: MNHEY and SMNVEV (reference sequence). V was pared by 2 bases and J by 5 bases, with 9 bases of the junction left unmatched. This CDR3 spans 15 amino acids. CDR3 nucleotide sequence: TGTGCCAGCAGTTTAAAGAACAGGGGTGGAGACGAGCAGTACTTC. Translating it yields CASSLKNRGGDEQYF.

CDR3 in DNA: TGCGCCAGCACCAGCCCGGGACTACTCCTCAATGAGCAGTTCTTC. Its translation is CASTSPGLLLNEQFF. This chain joins TRBV5-1 and TRBJ2-1; 7 nucleotides align to TRBD2. The V and J ends lost 6 bases and 6 bases, in that order; junction bases with no gene match: 12. The CDR3 length is 15 residues. CDR1 is SGHRS, CDR2 YFSETQ, per germline.

This chain joins TRBV30 and TRBJ2-6, with a tentative D call TRBD1 (6 bases). This CDR3 has 15 residues. Germline CDR1 reads GTSNPN; CDR2 reads SVGIG (reference sequence). Trimming cost V 0 bases and J 0 bases, with 6 bases left between them. This CDR3 is CAWSVDSSGANVLTF. The CDR3 DNA sequence: TGTGCCTGGAGTGTGGACAGCTCTGGGGCCAACGTCCTGACTTTC.